This T cell receptor beta chain was identified during a study of HIV-infected children after antiretroviral therapy interruption. Turning to the study itself: Children had CD4+ above 500, viral load below 50 copies/ml, either treatment arm.

RNA-based 3' RACE libraries used unique molecular identifiers. TCRdb re-called the 3' RACE reads through MiXCR, storing one row per CDR3 protein. Altogether approximately 15,000 distinct CDR3 sequences are present, under 4% being singletons, with the ten largest covering around a third. This clonotype was counted at least ten times. The V segment lost 4 bases and the J segment 3 bases; nucleotides outside the gene matches: 2. CDR1 and CDR2 (germline): ENHRY, SYGVKD. The CDR3 runs to 13 residues. The treatment: PENTA 11 planned treatment interruption arm or continuous ART arm. The chain is built from TRBV10-3 and TRBJ2-7; 8 positions match TRBD1. The source was CD45RO+ CD8+ T cells from PBMCs, pooled from several time points, collected from a donor given antiretroviral therapy, either interrupted or continuous. Documented subset: memory CD8+ CD45RO+ CD45RA- T cells. The origin of this receptor is a pool of human donors with HIV. Here the CDR3 reads CAISGTGFYEQYF. CDR3 bases: TGTGCCATCAGTGGGACAGGGTTCTACGAGCAGTACTTC.